The rows below give T cell receptor beta chains drawn from one sample of a study of T cells in Graves' hyperthyroidism and ophthalmopathy. TCRdb recomputed calls from the multiplex PCR reads with MiXCR, one row per CDR3 protein. The repertoire has 300,000 to 400,000 distinct CDR3 sequences, more than 11% of them found once; the top ten carry about 26%. Sequenced: blood. Every receptor here comes from a woman in her twenties or thirties with Graves' hyperthyroidism. Each CDR3 is given with its conserved first and last residue. Fields, in order: CDR3 DNA, CDR3 protein, V gene, clone size, D gene, J gene. A D gene is named only where the DNA matches it firmly. Clone size appears in some rows only: once, few, many, or a class for an expanded clone.

CDR3 DNA: TGTGCCAGCAGTCCTCTTTTAGCGGGAGGGCTCGAGCAGTACTTC; CDR3 protein: CASSPLLAGGLEQYF; V gene: TRBV27; clone size: many; D gene: TRBD2; J gene: TRBJ2-7
CDR3 DNA: TGTGCCAGCACCACCATAGACAGGGGAAGTGGCTACACCTTC; CDR3 protein: CASTTIDRGSGYTF; V gene: TRBV6-1; clone size: NA; D gene: TRBD1; J gene: TRBJ1-2
CDR3 DNA: TGTGCCAGCAGCTCTACGACGACGGACGGTGGCAGGGAGCAGTTCTTC; CDR3 protein: CASSSTTTDGGREQFF; V gene: TRBV11-2; clone size: once; D gene: NA; J gene: TRBJ2-1
CDR3 DNA: TGTGCCAGCAGCGTAGGGGGGAGCGGGAGTTCAAATGAGCAGTTCTTC; CDR3 protein: CASSVGGSGSSNEQFF; V gene: TRBV9; clone size: few; D gene: TRBD2; J gene: TRBJ2-1
CDR3 DNA: TGCAGTGCTAGAGTGGGACTAGCGGAGCTCACAGATACGCAGTATTTT; CDR3 protein: CSARVGLAELTDTQYF; V gene: TRBV20-1; clone size: many; D gene: TRBD2; J gene: TRBJ2-3
CDR3 DNA: TGCAGTGCTAGTCCCGGGACCTTCTACGAGCAGTACTTC; CDR3 protein: CSASPGTFYEQYF; V gene: TRBV20-1; clone size: many; D gene: NA; J gene: TRBJ2-7
CDR3 DNA: TGTGCCAGCTCACCATTTAAACAGGCTAACTATGGCTACACCTTC; CDR3 protein: CASSPFKQANYGYTF; V gene: TRBV6-1; clone size: once; D gene: NA; J gene: TRBJ1-2
CDR3 DNA: TGTGCCAGCAGCCTCCAGACAGGGCCCGAGCAGTACTTC; CDR3 protein: CASSLQTGPEQYF; V gene: TRBV3-1; clone size: NA; D gene: TRBD1; J gene: TRBJ2-7
CDR3 DNA: TGTGCCAGCAGTTCACCGGCCGACGGGACAATCTATGGCTACACCTTC; CDR3 protein: CASSSPADGTIYGYTF; V gene: TRBV28; clone size: many; D gene: NA; J gene: TRBJ1-2
CDR3 DNA: TGTGCCAGTAGCCCTCGGGGACACCAAGAGACCCAGTACTTC; CDR3 protein: CASSPRGHQETQYF; V gene: TRBV19; clone size: many; D gene: NA; J gene: TRBJ2-5
CDR3 DNA: TGTGCCAGCAGACCCGGGACCTCAATAGGGGGGGAGACCCAGTACTTC; CDR3 protein: CASRPGTSIGGETQYF; V gene: TRBV6-1; clone size: NA; D gene: NA; J gene: TRBJ2-5
CDR3 DNA: TGTGCCAGCAGTTCTAGACTAGGCTCCTACGAGCAGTACTTC; CDR3 protein: CASSSRLGSYEQYF; V gene: TRBV12-3/TRBV12-4; clone size: few; D gene: NA; J gene: TRBJ2-7
CDR3 DNA: TGCAGTGCTAGAGGTGAATTTAGATTCCCCGGGACCCTGAGCCAGCCCCAGCATTTT; CDR3 protein: CSARGEFRFPGTLSQPQHF; V gene: TRBV20-1; clone size: few; D gene: NA; J gene: TRBJ1-5
CDR3 DNA: TGCGCCAGCAGCTGGAAGTTGGGGGAGTCTGCTGAGCAGTTCTTC; CDR3 protein: CASSWKLGESAEQFF; V gene: TRBV5-1; clone size: many; D gene: NA; J gene: TRBJ2-1
CDR3 DNA: TGCAGTGCGGCGACTAGCGGGGGACTCTACAATGAGCAGTTCTTC; CDR3 protein: CSAATSGGLYNEQFF; V gene: TRBV20-1; clone size: NA; D gene: TRBD2; J gene: TRBJ2-1
CDR3 DNA: TGTGCCAGCGGGAACAATCAGCCCCAGCATTTT; CDR3 protein: CASGNNQPQHF; V gene: TRBV19; clone size: NA; D gene: NA; J gene: TRBJ1-5
CDR3 DNA: TGCAGCGTGGCCCCACGGGGAATCGGGGAGCTGTTTTTT; CDR3 protein: CSVAPRGIGELFF; V gene: TRBV29-1; clone size: few; D gene: NA; J gene: TRBJ2-2
CDR3 DNA: TGTGCCACCAAGGGCGGGAATCAGCCCCAGCATTTT; CDR3 protein: CATKGGNQPQHF; V gene: TRBV28; clone size: many; D gene: NA; J gene: TRBJ1-5
CDR3 DNA: TGTGCCAGCAGACCACCCCTGAACACTGAAGCTTTCTTT; CDR3 protein: CASRPPLNTEAFF; V gene: TRBV7-9; clone size: many; D gene: NA; J gene: TRBJ1-1
CDR3 DNA: TGTGCCAGCAGCGCTCACTCAGAGACAGGGTGGGACACTGAAGCTTTCTTT; CDR3 protein: CASSAHSETGWDTEAFF; V gene: TRBV9; clone size: NA; D gene: TRBD1; J gene: TRBJ1-1
CDR3 DNA: TGTGCCAGCAGTTCCGGGAAGACCTACGAGCAGTACTTC; CDR3 protein: CASSSGKTYEQYF; V gene: TRBV12-3/TRBV12-4; clone size: many; D gene: NA; J gene: TRBJ2-7
CDR3 DNA: TGTGCCAGCAGTCAACCACAGGGCTTCTCCTACGAGCAGTACTTC; CDR3 protein: CASSQPQGFSYEQYF; V gene: TRBV28; clone size: few; D gene: NA; J gene: TRBJ2-7
CDR3 DNA: TGTGCCAGCAGCTCGACCGGGACTAGCGGGAGGAACACAGATACGCAGTATTTT; CDR3 protein: CASSSTGTSGRNTDTQYF; V gene: TRBV7-2; clone size: many; D gene: TRBD2; J gene: TRBJ2-3
CDR3 DNA: TGTGCCAGCAGTAATCTAGCGGGAGGGCCTAGTGTAGAGCAGTTCTTC; CDR3 protein: CASSNLAGGPSVEQFF; V gene: TRBV27; clone size: few; D gene: TRBD2; J gene: TRBJ2-1
CDR3 DNA: TGCAGTGCTCCTTTTACGGGGGCCTACAATGAGCAGTTCTTC; CDR3 protein: CSAPFTGAYNEQFF; V gene: TRBV20-1; clone size: many; D gene: NA; J gene: TRBJ2-1
CDR3 DNA: TGTGCCTGGTGGGACAGCCTGGCATTAGAATCACCCCTCCACTTT; CDR3 protein: CAWWDSLALESPLHF; V gene: TRBV30; clone size: NA; D gene: TRBD1; J gene: TRBJ1-6
CDR3 DNA: TGTGCCAGCAGTGCGGTCCGGGGCACAGATACGCAGTATTTT; CDR3 protein: CASSAVRGTDTQYF; V gene: TRBV6-1; clone size: few; D gene: NA; J gene: TRBJ2-3
CDR3 DNA: TGTGCCAGCAGCTCTCCTAAAGGGGGGTCTCCCCACGAGCAGTACTTC; CDR3 protein: CASSSPKGGSPHEQYF; V gene: TRBV11-2; clone size: many; D gene: NA; J gene: TRBJ2-7
CDR3 DNA: TGTGCCAGCACCGCTCCACATCCCGGGGCTGAGCAGTTCTTC; CDR3 protein: CASTAPHPGAEQFF; V gene: TRBV28; clone size: NA; D gene: NA; J gene: TRBJ2-1
CDR3 DNA: TGCGCCAGCAGCCAAGGATCACTAGCGGGAGATGAGCAGTTCTTC; CDR3 protein: CASSQGSLAGDEQFF; V gene: TRBV4-3; clone size: few; D gene: TRBD2; J gene: TRBJ2-1
CDR3 DNA: TGTGCCAGCAGCCTCGGTTCCACAGGGTACCAAGAGACCCAGTACTTC; CDR3 protein: CASSLGSTGYQETQYF; V gene: TRBV11-2; clone size: many; D gene: NA; J gene: TRBJ2-5
CDR3 DNA: TGTGCCACCAGTGATCCGGGGACAGCGCAGGGCTACACCTTC; CDR3 protein: CATSDPGTAQGYTF; V gene: TRBV24-1; clone size: few; D gene: TRBD1; J gene: TRBJ1-2
CDR3 DNA: TGTGCCACCAGCGGCTCGCTAGGCGGGGGAAGAAACTACGAGCAGTACTTC; CDR3 protein: CATSGSLGGGRNYEQYF; V gene: TRBV15; clone size: many; D gene: TRBD2; J gene: TRBJ2-7
CDR3 DNA: TGTGCCAGCAGCTTAGGGGACCTCACAGATACGCAGTATTTT; CDR3 protein: CASSLGDLTDTQYF; V gene: TRBV7-9; clone size: many; D gene: NA; J gene: TRBJ2-3
CDR3 DNA: TGTGCCAGCAGCTTGAATAAAATAGCGGGGATGAACAATGAGCAGTTCTTC; CDR3 protein: CASSLNKIAGMNNEQFF; V gene: TRBV11-2; clone size: many; D gene: TRBD2; J gene: TRBJ2-1
CDR3 DNA: TGTGCCAGCAGTTCCCGGATCGACTCGATTTATAATTCACCCCTCCACTTT; CDR3 protein: CASSSRIDSIYNSPLHF; V gene: TRBV6-2/TRBV6-3; clone size: NA; D gene: NA; J gene: TRBJ1-6
CDR3 DNA: TGTGCCAGCATGGTCACGGGTACGGGTGAGCAGTACTTC; CDR3 protein: CASMVTGTGEQYF; V gene: TRBV28; clone size: many; D gene: NA; J gene: TRBJ2-7
CDR3 DNA: TGTGCCAGCAGCCAAGGGGGAAGGGAGCTGTTTTTT; CDR3 protein: CASSQGGRELFF; V gene: TRBV3-1; clone size: few; D gene: NA; J gene: TRBJ2-2
CDR3 DNA: TGCAGTGCTCGAAAGAACAGGTTAACTAATGAAAAACTGTTTTTT; CDR3 protein: CSARKNRLTNEKLFF; V gene: TRBV20-1; clone size: many; D gene: NA; J gene: TRBJ1-4
CDR3 DNA: TGCAGTGCTAGAGATCTCGGGGGAGAGGCCTACGAGCAGTACTTC; CDR3 protein: CSARDLGGEAYEQYF; V gene: TRBV20-1; clone size: many; D gene: NA; J gene: TRBJ2-7
CDR3 DNA: TGTGCCTGGAGTCCCTGGGGAACAGGGCGCACTGAAGCTTTCTTT; CDR3 protein: CAWSPWGTGRTEAFF; V gene: TRBV30; clone size: few; D gene: NA; J gene: TRBJ1-1
CDR3 DNA: TGTGCCCCTCCGCCTTTTTGTAGCAATCAGCCCCAGCATTTT; CDR3 protein: CAPPPFCSNQPQHF; V gene: TRBV6-1; clone size: many; D gene: NA; J gene: TRBJ1-5
CDR3 DNA: TGTGCCAGCAGTTATGGAGGGAGTAATGAGCAGTTCTTC; CDR3 protein: CASSYGGSNEQFF; V gene: TRBV6-2/TRBV6-3; clone size: NA; D gene: NA; J gene: TRBJ2-1
CDR3 DNA: TGTGCCAGCAGCCAAGATCCCGGCGAGCAGTACTTC; CDR3 protein: CASSQDPGEQYF; V gene: TRBV3-1; clone size: many; D gene: NA; J gene: TRBJ2-7
CDR3 DNA: TGTGCCAGCAGCTTAACGCCTGGGACTAGCGGGAGGTATGAGCAGTTCTTC; CDR3 protein: CASSLTPGTSGRYEQFF; V gene: TRBV7-9; clone size: NA; D gene: TRBD2; J gene: TRBJ2-1
CDR3 DNA: TGTGCCAGTACGAGCTCCTTAGTGAACACTGAAGCTTTCTTT; CDR3 protein: CASTSSLVNTEAFF; V gene: TRBV19; clone size: NA; D gene: NA; J gene: TRBJ1-1
CDR3 DNA: TGTGCCAGCAGTTACGCGGCAGTCTCCTACGAGCAGTACTTC; CDR3 protein: CASSYAAVSYEQYF; V gene: TRBV6-1; clone size: many; D gene: NA; J gene: TRBJ2-7
CDR3 DNA: TGTGCCAGCAGTGAAGTGTCCTGGGGCTACACCTTC; CDR3 protein: CASSEVSWGYTF; V gene: TRBV6-1; clone size: many; D gene: NA; J gene: TRBJ1-2